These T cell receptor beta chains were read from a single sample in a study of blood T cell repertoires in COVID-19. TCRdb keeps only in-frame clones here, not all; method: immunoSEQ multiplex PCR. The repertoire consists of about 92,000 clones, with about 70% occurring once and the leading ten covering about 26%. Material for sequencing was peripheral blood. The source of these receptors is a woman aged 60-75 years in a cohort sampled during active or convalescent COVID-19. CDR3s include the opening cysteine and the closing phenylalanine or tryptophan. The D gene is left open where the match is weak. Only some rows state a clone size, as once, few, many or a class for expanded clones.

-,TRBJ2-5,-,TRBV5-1,TGCGCCAGCAGCTCTCTAATACAAGAGACCCAGTACTTC,CASSSLIQETQYF
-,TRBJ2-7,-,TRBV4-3,TGCGCCAGCAGCCAAGGCCCACAGGGAGCCTACGAGCAGTACTTC,CASSQGPQGAYEQYF
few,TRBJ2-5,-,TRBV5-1,TGCGCCAGCAGCTCCCTAGGAGAGACCCAGTACTTC,CASSSLGETQYF
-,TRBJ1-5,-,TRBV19,TGTGCCAGTATGGCGCTCCTAGGTAGCAATCAGCCCCAGCATTTT,CASMALLGSNQPQHF
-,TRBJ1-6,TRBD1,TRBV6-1,TGTGCCAGCAGTGAAGCGACAGGGGACAATTCACCCCTCCACTTT,CASSEATGDNSPLHF
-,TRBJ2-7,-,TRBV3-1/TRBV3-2,TGTGCCAGCAGCCAAGATCCCGGGATCTACGAGCAGTACTTC,CASSQDPGIYEQYF
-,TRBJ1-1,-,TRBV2,TGTGCCAGCAGTGTAAGGGAGGGGAAAGCTTTCTTT,CASSVREGKAFF
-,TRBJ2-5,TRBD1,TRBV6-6,TGTGCCAGCAGTTCGACAGGGGGCGGGCTTGAGACCCAGTACTTC,CASSSTGGGLETQYF
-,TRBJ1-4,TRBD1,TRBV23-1,TGCGCCAGCAAGCGCCAGGGGGCGGTAACTAATGAAAAACTGTTTTTT,CASKRQGAVTNEKLFF
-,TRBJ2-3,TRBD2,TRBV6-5,TGTGCCAGCAGAGCACCGGGACTAGACGCAGATACGCAGTATTTT,CASRAPGLDADTQYF
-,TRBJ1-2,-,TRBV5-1,TGCGCCAGCAGCTTGGCGGGGAACTATGGCTACACCTTC,CASSLAGNYGYTF
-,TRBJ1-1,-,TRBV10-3,TGTGCCATCAGTGAACAGCAGTACACTGAAGCTTTCTTT,CAISEQQYTEAFF
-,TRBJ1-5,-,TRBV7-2,TGTGCCAGCAGCTTAGAAGGCAGGGGATATAGCAATCAGCCCCAGCATTTT,CASSLEGRGYSNQPQHF
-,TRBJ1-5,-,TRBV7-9,TGTGCCAGCAGCTTAGTTTCGAGCAATCAGCCCCAGCATTTT,CASSLVSSNQPQHF
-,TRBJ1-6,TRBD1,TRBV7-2,TGTGCCAGCAGCTTACCGGGACAGAAACTCTATAATTCACCCCTCCACTTT,CASSLPGQKLYNSPLHF
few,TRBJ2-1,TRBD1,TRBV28,TGTGCCAGCAGTTTATCAGGGGGTCGACGCAATGAGCAGTTCTTC,CASSLSGGRRNEQFF
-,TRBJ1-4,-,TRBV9,TGTGCCAGCAGCGCGGCCCCCTTCCAGAGGGCCCAAAGTGAAAAACTGTTTTTT,CASSAAPFQRAQSEKLFF
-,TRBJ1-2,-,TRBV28,TGTGCCAGCAGTCCCCGGACAGCCCACTATGGCTACACCTTC,CASSPRTAHYGYTF
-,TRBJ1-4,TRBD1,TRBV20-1,TGCAGTGCTAGGCGAGACAGGGGCCTGTTTTTT,CSARRDRGLFF
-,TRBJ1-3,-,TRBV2,TGTGCCAGCAGTATACAGGGCGGCGGCGGTAGGGGCACCATATATTTT,CASSIQGGGGRGTIYF
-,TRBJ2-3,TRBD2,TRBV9,TGTGCCAGCAGCGTAGCCCCGGGGGGGAGTAGCGGGGGGTATACGCAGTATTTT,CASSVAPGGSSGGYTQYF
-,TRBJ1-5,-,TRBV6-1,TGTGCCAGCAGTGAAGCGGCGCAGGGGCGGAATCAGCCCCAGCATTTT,CASSEAAQGRNQPQHF
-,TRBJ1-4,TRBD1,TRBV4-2,TGTGCCAGCAGCCAACAAACAGGGGGGTATGAAAAACTGTTTTTT,CASSQQTGGYEKLFF
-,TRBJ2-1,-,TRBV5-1,TGCGCCAGCAGCTTAGGTACTAGGACCTACAATGAGCAGTTCTTC,CASSLGTRTYNEQFF
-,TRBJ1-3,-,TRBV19,TGTGCCAGTAGTATCCCAGGGATTGGAAACACCATATATTTT,CASSIPGIGNTIYF
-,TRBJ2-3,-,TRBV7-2,TGTGCCAGCAGCTTACGGGGGGCAGCAGATACGCAGTATTTT,CASSLRGAADTQYF
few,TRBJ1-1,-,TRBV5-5,TGTGCCAGCAGCTTCCTAGGGGAATTGTCGAGCACTGAAGCTTTCTTT,CASSFLGELSSTEAFF
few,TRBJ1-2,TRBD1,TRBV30,TGTGCCTGGAATCGCCAGGGGGCGGGGAGCTATGGCTACACCTTC,CAWNRQGAGSYGYTF
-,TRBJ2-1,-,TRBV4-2,TGTGCCAGCAGCCAAGTACTCCGGGGTCCCAATGAGCAGTTCTTC,CASSQVLRGPNEQFF
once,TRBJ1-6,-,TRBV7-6,TGTGCCAGCAGCTTAGTGGGGCAGGGAAGCTCACCCCTCCACTTT,CASSLVGQGSSPLHF
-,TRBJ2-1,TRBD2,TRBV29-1,TGCAGCGTGAAGGGGCTAGCGGGGGCCCTCAGCTCCTACAATGAGCAGTTCTTC,CSVKGLAGALSSYNEQFF
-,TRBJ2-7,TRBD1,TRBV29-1,TGCAGCGTTCGTGGAACAGGGGCCAACTACGAGCAGTACTTC,CSVRGTGANYEQYF
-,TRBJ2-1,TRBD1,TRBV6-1,TGTGCCAGCAGTGAATATTGGGACAGCTACAATGAGCAGTTCTTC,CASSEYWDSYNEQFF
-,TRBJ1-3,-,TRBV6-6,TGTGCCAGCACCCCGACAGACCGCTCCTCTGGAAACACCATATATTTT,CASTPTDRSSGNTIYF
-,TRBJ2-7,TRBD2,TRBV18,TGTGCCAGCTCACGGGGACTAGCGGGGGTCTCCTACGAGCAGTACTTC,CASSRGLAGVSYEQYF
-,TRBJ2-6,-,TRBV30,TGTGCCTGGAGTGTTCGGGGCTCTGGGGCCAACGTCCTGACTTTC,CAWSVRGSGANVLTF
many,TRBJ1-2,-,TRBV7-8,TGTGCCAGCAGCCCGGAGGGTTTCTATGGCTACACCTTC,CASSPEGFYGYTF
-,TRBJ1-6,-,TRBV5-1,TGCGCCAGCAGCTTGGGGGGAGTTAATTCACCCCTCCACTTT,CASSLGGVNSPLHF
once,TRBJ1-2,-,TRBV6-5,TGTGCCAGCAGTTATTCGGGCAGGGGCTATGGCTACACCTTC,CASSYSGRGYGYTF
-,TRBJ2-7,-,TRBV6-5,TGTGCCAGCAGCTCAGGAGGATACTCCTACGAGCAGTACTTC,CASSSGGYSYEQYF
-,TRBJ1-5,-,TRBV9,TGTGCCAGCAGCGTAGCAGGCAGCAATCAGCCCCAGCATTTT,CASSVAGSNQPQHF
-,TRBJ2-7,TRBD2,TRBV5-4,TGTGCCAGCAGCTTACCAGGACTAGCGGGGGGTAACGAGCAGTACTTC,CASSLPGLAGGNEQYF
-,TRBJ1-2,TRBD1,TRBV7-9,TGTGCCAGCAGCTTTGGACAGGGGGCTGGTGGCTACACCTTC,CASSFGQGAGGYTF
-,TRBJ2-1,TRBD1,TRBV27,TGTGCCAGCAGTTTAGTAGGGACAGGGGGCAATGAGCAGTTCTTC,CASSLVGTGGNEQFF
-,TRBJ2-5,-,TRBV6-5,TGTGCCAGCAGTTACCCGGGGGAGACCCAGTACTTC,CASSYPGETQYF
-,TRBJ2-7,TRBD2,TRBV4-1,TGCGCCAGCAGCCAGGGACTAGCGGGATCTACCTACGAGCAGTACTTC,CASSQGLAGSTYEQYF
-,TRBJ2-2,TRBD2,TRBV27,TGTGCCAGCAGTAGGACTAGCGGGGTCACGAACACCGGGGAGCTGTTTTTT,CASSRTSGVTNTGELFF
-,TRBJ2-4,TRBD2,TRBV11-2,TGTGCCAGCAGCTTAGATCAACAGCTAGCGGGGGGCCTCGCGGGAAACATTCAGTACTTC,CASSLDQQLAGGLAGNIQYF
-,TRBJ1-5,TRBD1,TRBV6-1,TGTGCCAGCAGTGCGCCTCCGGGACAGGGAAATCAGCCCCAGCATTTT,CASSAPPGQGNQPQHF
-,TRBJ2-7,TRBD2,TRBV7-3,TGTGCCAGCAGCCCCTCGGGGACTAGGTTTAACTACGAGCAGTACTTC,CASSPSGTRFNYEQYF
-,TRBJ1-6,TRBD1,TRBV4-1,TGCGCCAGCAGCCTTGACGACAGGGCTAATTCACCCCTCCACTTT,CASSLDDRANSPLHF
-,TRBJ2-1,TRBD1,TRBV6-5,TGTGCCAGCAGTTACAGGACAGGGTCTATCCCGTTCTTC,CASSYRTGSIPFF
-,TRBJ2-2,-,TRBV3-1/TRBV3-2,TGTGCCAGCAGCCGTTCAAACACCGGGGAGCTGTTTTTT,CASSRSNTGELFF